This entry concerns a single T cell receptor (beta chain). As originally analysed: Scientists estimated how many nucleated cells there were by amplifying reference gene primers. Sequencing used immunoSEQ multiplex PCR; TCRdb keeps in-frame clones, though not all of them. V and J calls and clone size are given by that table; D and trimming were obtained from the DNA. The table records over 150,000 clones, about four fifths of them present only once. Germline assignment: CDR1 SGHTA and CDR2 FQGNSA. This CDR3 contains 14 residues. V was clipped by 3 bases and J by 2 bases, with 10 bases between them. This sample was included in a study of blood T cell repertoires in COVID-19. Study-wide background: Samples of COVID-19 (acute and convalescent) were obtained from the United States, Italy and Spain. PBMCs, B-cell-depleted T cells, or T cells were the source of the cDNA or gDNA that made up the material.

This TCR derives from a woman at least 80 years old with acute or convalescent COVID-19. Sequencing used peripheral blood. The rearrangement links TRBV7-2 to TRBJ1-2; D ambiguous. The CDR3 DNA sequence: TGTGCCAGCAGCTTGGGCCGAGGGAACTATGGCTACACCTTC. The encoded protein is CASSLGRGNYGYTF.